This note documents a single TCR beta chain sequence. As yet, its antigen is unknown. Specified time point: cycle 4 day 1 (C4D1), after 6 weeks of nivolumab. Relapse was seen in all patients after autologous stem cell transplantation, and brentuximab vedotin exposure was variable. With magnetic negative selection, CD4+ T cells were purified from PBMCs that had been thawed. The repertoire was sequenced with immunoSEQ multiplex PCR; TCRdb's copy has only in-frame clones and lacks some. The sample contains roughly 30,000 clones, roughly 80% of which appear only once. This sample was taken from a study of PD-1 blockade in classical Hodgkin lymphoma. The overall study: Patients had nivolumab dosed at 3 mg/kg, delivered intravenously every 2 weeks. Study-wide points: TCR diversity rose significantly by C4D1 in CD4+ but not CD8+ cells. Similar baseline diversity was found in complete responders and newly diagnosed patients. What caused the repertoire differences, perhaps disease activity or prior therapy, remains undefined.

This receptor was taken from a human donor with classical Hodgkin lymphoma. Sequenced material: CD4+ T cells from blood, taken before the fourth cycle of nivolumab.

The CDR3 is CASSFPGQGMEQYF. CDR3 nucleotides: TGTGCCAGCAGCTTCCCGGGACAGGGAATGGAGCAGTACTTC. This rearrangement joins TRBV7-9 to TRBJ2-5; 9 bases match TRBD1. The ends lost 3 bases at V and 11 bases at J; junction bases unmatched: 10. CDR3 length: 14 amino acids. CDR1 is SEHNR and CDR2 is FQNEAQ in the germline V gene (reference sequence).